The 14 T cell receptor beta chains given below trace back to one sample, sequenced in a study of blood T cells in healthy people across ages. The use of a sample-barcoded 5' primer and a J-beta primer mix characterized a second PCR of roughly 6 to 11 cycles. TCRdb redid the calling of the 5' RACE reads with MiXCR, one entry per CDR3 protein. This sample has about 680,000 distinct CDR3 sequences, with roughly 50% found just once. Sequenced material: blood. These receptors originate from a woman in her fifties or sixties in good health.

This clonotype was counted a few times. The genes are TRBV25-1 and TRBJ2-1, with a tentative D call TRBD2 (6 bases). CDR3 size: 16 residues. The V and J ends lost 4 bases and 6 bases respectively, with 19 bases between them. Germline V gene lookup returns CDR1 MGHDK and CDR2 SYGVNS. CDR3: CASSVLNPRDSNEQFF. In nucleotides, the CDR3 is TGTGCCAGCAGTGTCCTAAATCCCCGGGACTCCAATGAGCAGTTCTTC.

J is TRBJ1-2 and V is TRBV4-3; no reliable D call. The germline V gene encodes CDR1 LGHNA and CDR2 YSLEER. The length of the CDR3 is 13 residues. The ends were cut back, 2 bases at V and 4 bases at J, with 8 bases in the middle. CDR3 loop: CASSQLDGYGYTF. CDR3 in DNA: TGCGCCAGCAGCCAATTGGACGGCTATGGCTACACCTTC.

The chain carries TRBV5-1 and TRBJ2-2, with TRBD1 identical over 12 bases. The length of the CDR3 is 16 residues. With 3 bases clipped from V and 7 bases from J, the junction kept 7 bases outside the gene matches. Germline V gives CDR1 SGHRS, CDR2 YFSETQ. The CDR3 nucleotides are TGCGCCAGCAGCTCCCGGGACAGGGGGCGTTTCGGGGAGCTGTTTTTT. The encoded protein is CASSSRDRGRFGELFF.

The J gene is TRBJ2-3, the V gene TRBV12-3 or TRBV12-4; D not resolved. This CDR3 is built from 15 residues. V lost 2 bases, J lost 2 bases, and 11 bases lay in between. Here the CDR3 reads CASSLRVSATDTQYF. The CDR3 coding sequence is TGTGCCAGCAGTTTACGTGTCAGCGCCACAGATACGCAGTATTTT.

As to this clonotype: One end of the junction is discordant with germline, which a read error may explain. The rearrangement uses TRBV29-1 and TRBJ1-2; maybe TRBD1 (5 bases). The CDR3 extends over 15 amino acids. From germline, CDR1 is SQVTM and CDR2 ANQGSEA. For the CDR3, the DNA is TGCAGCGCCGAGACCCCAGGGCGGAATAACTACGGCTACACCTTC. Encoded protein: CSAETPGRNNYGYTF.

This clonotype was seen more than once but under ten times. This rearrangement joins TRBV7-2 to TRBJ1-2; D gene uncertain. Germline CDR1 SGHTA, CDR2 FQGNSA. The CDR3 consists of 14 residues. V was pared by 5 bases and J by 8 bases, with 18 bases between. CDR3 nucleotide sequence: TGTGCCAGCAGCCCCCGGGAGACTCGCGGAGGCTACACCTTC. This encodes CASSPRETRGGYTF. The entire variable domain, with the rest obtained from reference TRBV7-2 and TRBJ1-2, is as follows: GAGVSQSPSNKVTEKGKDVELRCDPISGHTALYWYRQSLGQGLEFLIYFQGNSAPDKSGLPSDRFSAERTGGSVSTLTIQRTQQEDSAVYLCASSPRETRGGYTFGSGTRLTVV.

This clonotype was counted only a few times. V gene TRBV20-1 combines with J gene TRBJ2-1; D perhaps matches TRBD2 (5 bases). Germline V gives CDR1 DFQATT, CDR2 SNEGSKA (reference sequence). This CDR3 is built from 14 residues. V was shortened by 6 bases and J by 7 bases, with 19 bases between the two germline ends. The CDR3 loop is CSAQPAVGWNEQFF. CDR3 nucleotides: TGCAGTGCCCAACCAGCGGTGGGGTGGAATGAGCAGTTCTTC.

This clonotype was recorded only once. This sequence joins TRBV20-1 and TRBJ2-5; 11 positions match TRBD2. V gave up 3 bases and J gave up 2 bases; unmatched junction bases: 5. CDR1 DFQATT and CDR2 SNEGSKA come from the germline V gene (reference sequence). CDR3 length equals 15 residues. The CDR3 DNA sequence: TGCAGTGCTAGTACTAGCGGGGGAACGCAAGAGACCCAGTACTTC. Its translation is CSASTSGGTQETQYF.

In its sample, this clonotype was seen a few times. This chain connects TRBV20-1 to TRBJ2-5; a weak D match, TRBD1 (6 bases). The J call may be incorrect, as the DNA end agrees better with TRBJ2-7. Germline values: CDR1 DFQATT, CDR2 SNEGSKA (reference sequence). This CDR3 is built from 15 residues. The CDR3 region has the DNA TGCAGTGCTCAACCCTCCGGGACAATCTCCTACGAGCAGTACTTC. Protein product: CSAQPSGTISYEQYF.

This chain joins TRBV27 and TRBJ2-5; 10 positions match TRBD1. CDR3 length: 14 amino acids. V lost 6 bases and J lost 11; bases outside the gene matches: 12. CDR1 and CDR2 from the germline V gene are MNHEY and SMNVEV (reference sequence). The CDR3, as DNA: TGTGCCAGCAGAAGACAGGGGGCGGCTGATGAGCAGTACTTC. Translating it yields CASRRQGAADEQYF.

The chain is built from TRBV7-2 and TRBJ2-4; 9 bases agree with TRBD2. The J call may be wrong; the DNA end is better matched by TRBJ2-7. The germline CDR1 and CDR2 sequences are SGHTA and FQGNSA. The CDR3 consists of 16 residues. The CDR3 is CASSRKGASGAPEQYF. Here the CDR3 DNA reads TGTGCCAGCAGCCGAAAAGGGGCTAGCGGGGCCCCCGAGCAGTACTTC.

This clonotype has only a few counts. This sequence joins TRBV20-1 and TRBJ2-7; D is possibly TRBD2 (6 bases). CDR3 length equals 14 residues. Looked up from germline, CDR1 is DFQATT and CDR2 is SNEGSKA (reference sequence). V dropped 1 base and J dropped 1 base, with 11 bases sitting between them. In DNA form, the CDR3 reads TGCAGTGCTAGAGGAGGCGGGGCTTCCTACGAGCAGTACTTC. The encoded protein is CSARGGGASYEQYF.

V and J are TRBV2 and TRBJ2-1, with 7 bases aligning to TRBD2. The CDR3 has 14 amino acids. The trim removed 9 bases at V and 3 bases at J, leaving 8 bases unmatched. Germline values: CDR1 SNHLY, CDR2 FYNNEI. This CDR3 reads CASSPSGHYNEQFF. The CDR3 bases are TGTGCCAGTTCGCCTAGCGGCCACTACAATGAGCAGTTCTTC.

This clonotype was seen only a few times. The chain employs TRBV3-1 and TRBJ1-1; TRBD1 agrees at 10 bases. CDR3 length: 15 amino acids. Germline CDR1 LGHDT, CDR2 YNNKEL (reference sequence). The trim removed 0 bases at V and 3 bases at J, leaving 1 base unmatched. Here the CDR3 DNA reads TGTGCCAGCAGCCAAGATGGGACAGGGGACACTGAAGCTTTCTTT. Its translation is CASSQDGTGDTEAFF.